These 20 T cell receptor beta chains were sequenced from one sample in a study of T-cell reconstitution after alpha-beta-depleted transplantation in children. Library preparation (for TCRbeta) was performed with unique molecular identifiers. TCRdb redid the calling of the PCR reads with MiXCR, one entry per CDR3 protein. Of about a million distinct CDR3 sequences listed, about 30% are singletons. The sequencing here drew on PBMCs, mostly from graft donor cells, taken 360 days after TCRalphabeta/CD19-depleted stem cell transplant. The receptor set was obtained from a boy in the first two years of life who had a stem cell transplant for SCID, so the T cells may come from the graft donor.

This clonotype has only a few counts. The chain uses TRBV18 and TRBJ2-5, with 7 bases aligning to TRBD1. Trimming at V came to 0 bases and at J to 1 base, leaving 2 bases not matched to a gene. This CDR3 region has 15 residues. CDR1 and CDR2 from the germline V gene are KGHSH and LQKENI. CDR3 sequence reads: CASSPPGQPQETQYF. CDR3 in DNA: TGTGCCAGCTCACCACCGGGACAGCCCCAAGAGACCCAGTACTTC.

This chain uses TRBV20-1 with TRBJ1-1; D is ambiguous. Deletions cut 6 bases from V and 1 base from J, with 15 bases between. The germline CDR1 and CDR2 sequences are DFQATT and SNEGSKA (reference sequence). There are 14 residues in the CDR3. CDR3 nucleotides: TGCAGTGCCCAGCGCCCGGGCACGAACACTGAAGCTTTCTTT. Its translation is CSAQRPGTNTEAFF.

DNA for the CDR3: TGTGCCAGCAGCTCCCGGACAGGGGGCTTCCAGTTCTTC. Residues: CASSSRTGGFQFF. This chain uses TRBV7-6 with TRBJ2-1; 11 nucleotides align to TRBD1. The germline gives CDR1 SGHVS, CDR2 FNYEAQ. V lost 4 bases to trimming and J lost 13 bases; unmatched junction nucleotides: 6. The CDR3 sequence is 13 residues long.

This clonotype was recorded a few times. CDR3 nucleotides: TGCAGCGTGACCGGGACACGAAGCACAGATACGCAGTATTTT. Protein product: CSVTGTRSTDTQYF. The V gene is TRBV29-1, the J gene TRBJ2-3, with a possible D match to TRBD1 (6 bases). The CDR3 has 14 residues. The V gene lost 6 bases and the J gene lost 0 bases, with 13 bases spanning the gap. CDR1 SQVTM and CDR2 ANQGSEA come from the germline V gene.

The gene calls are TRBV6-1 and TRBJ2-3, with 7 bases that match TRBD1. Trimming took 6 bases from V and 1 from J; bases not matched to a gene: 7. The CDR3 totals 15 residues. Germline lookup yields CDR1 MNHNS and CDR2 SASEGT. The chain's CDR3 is CASRNRQGRTDTQYF. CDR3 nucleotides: TGTGCCAGCAGAAACAGACAGGGCCGCACAGATACGCAGTATTTT.

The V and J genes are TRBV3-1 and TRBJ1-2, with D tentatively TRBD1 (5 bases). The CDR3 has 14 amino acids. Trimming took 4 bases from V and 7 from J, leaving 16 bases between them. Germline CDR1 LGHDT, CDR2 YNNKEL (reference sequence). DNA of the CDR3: TGTGCCAGCAGCCTAGGGGCGGCCTCGGGTGGCTACACCTTC. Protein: CASSLGAASGGYTF. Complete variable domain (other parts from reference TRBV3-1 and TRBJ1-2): DTAVSQTPKYLVTQMGNDKSIKCEQNLGHDTMYWYKQDSKKFLKIMFSYNNKELIINETVPNRFSPKSPDKAHLNLHINSLELGDSAVYFCASSLGAASGGYTFGSGTRLTVV.

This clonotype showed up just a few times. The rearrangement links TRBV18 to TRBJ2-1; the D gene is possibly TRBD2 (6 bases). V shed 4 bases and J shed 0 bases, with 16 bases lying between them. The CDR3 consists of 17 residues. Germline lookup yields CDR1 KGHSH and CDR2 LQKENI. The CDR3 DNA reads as TGTGCCAGCTCACTTAGGCGGGACCGGAGCTCCTACAATGAGCAGTTCTTC. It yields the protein CASSLRRDRSSYNEQFF.

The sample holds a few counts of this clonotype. CDR3: CAIMPSGGFNEQFF. CDR3 nucleotide sequence: TGTGCCATCATGCCCTCGGGGGGGTTCAATGAGCAGTTCTTC. The genes are TRBV10-3 and TRBJ2-1, with 8 positions matching TRBD2. Trimming took 7 bases from V and 6 from J; bases not matched to a gene: 8. The V gene's germline CDR1 is ENHRY and CDR2 SYGVKD. This CDR3 spans 14 amino acids.

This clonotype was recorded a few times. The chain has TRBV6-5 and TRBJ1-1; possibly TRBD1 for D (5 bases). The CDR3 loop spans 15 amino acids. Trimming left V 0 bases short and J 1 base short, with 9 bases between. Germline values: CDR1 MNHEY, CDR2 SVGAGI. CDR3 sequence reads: CASSYSVRGNTEAFF. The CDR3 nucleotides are TGTGCCAGCAGTTACTCGGTGAGGGGGAACACTGAAGCTTTCTTT.

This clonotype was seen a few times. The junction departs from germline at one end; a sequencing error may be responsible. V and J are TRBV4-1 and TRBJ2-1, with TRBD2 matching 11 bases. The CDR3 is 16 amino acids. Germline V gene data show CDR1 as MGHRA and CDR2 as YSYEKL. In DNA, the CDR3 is TGTGCCAGCAGCCAAGGTAGCGGGGGGGCCTACAATGAGCAGTTCTTC. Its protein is CASSQGSGGAYNEQFF.

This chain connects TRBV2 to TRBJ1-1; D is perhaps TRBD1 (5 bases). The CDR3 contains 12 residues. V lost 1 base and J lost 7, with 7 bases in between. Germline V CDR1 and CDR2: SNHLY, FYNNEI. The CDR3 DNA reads TGTGCCAGCAGTGAAGTCAGGGTTGAAGCTTTCTTT. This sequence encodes CASSEVRVEAFF.

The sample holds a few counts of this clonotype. CDR3 DNA sequence: TGTGCCAGCAGCTTAGCTGGGGGAAACACCATATATTTT. Protein sequence: CASSLAGGNTIYF. The V gene is TRBV7-2, the J gene TRBJ1-3; D gene ambiguous. Germline CDR1 and CDR2: SGHTA and FQGNSA. Between the trimmed V and J ends, which lost 0 bases and 4 bases, there was a span of 4 bases. The CDR3 is 13 residues long.

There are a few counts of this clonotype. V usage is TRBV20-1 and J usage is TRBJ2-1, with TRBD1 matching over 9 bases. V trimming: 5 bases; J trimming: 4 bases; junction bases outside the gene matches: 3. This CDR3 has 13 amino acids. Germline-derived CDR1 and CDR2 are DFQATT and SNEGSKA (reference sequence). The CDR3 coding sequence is TGCAGTGCTGAAGGACAGGGGTACAATGAGCAGTTCTTC. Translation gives CSAEGQGYNEQFF.

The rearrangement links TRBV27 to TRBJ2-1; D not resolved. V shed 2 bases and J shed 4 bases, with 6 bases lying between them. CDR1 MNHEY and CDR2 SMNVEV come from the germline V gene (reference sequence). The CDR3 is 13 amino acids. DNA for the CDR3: TGTGCCAGCAGTTTAATCATGTACAATGAGCAGTTCTTC. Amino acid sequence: CASSLIMYNEQFF.

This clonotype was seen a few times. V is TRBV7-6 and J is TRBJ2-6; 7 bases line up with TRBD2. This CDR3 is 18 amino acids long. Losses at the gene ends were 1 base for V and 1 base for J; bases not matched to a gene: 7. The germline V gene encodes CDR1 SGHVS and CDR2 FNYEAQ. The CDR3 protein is CASSLGHLGGSGANVLTF. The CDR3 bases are TGTGCCAGCAGCTTAGGGCACCTGGGGGGGTCTGGGGCCAACGTCCTGACTTTC.

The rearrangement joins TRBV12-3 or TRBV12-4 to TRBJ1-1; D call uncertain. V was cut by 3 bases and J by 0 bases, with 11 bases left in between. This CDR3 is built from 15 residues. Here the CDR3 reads CASSLVSNMNTEAFF. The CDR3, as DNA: TGTGCCAGCAGTTTGGTCAGCAACATGAACACTGAAGCTTTCTTT.

CDR3 amino acids: CASSFGGGRETQYF. The CDR3 bases are TGTGCCAGCAGTTTTGGGGGGGGGCGGGAGACCCAGTACTTC. The chain couples TRBV12-3 or TRBV12-4 to TRBJ2-5, with a weak D call TRBD2 (7 bases). This CDR3 is built from 14 residues. V dropped 3 bases and J dropped 5 bases, with 13 bases sitting between them.

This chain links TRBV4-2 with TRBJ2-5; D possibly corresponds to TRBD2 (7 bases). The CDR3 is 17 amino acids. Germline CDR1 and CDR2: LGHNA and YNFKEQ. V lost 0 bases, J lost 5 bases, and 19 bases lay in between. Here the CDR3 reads CASSQDGRGGARETQYF. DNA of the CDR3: TGTGCCAGCAGCCAAGATGGGCGTGGGGGGGCAAGGGAGACCCAGTACTTC.

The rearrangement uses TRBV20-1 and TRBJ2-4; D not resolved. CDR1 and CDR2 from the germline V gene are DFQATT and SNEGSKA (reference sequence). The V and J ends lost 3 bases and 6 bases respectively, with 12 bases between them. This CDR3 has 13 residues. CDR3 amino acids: CSASFRQGNIQYF. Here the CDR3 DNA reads TGCAGTGCTAGCTTTAGACAAGGAAACATTCAGTACTTC.

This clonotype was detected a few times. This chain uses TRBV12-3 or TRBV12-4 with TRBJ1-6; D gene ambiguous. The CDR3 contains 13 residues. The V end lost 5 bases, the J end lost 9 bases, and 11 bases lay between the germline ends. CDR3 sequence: CASSLTSASPLHF. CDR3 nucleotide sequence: TGTGCCAGCAGTCTGACGTCAGCTTCACCCCTCCACTTT.